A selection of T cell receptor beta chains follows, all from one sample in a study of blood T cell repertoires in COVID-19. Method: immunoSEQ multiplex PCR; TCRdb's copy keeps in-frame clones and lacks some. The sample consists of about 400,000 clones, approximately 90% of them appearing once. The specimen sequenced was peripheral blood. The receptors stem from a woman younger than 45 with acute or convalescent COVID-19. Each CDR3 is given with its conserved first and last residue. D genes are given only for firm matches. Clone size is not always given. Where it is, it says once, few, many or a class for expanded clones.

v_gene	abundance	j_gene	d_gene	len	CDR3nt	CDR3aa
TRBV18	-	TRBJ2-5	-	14	TGTGCCAGCTCCCTGGGACTTGTTCAAGAGACCCAGTACTTC	CASSLGLVQETQYF
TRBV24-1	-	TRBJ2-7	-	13	TGTGCCACCTCCATGGCGGGCGGCCACGAGCAGTACTTC	CATSMAGGHEQYF
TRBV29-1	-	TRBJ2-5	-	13	TGCAGCGTTGAAGCACATTTTACGGAGACCCAGTACTTC	CSVEAHFTETQYF
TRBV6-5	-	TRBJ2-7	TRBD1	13	TGTGCCAGCACAGACAGGGGGGGGTACGAGCAGTACTTC	CASTDRGGYEQYF
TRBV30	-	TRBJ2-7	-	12	TGTGCCTGGAATGAGAATAGCTACGAGCAGTACTTC	CAWNENSYEQYF
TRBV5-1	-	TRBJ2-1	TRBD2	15	TGCGCCAGCAGCTTGGTTGCGGGGGAAAACAATGAGCAGTTCTTC	CASSLVAGENNEQFF
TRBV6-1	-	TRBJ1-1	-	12	TGTGCCAGCAGTGACAGGGGCATGGAAGCTTTCTTT	CASSDRGMEAFF
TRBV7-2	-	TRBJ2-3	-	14	TGTGCCAGCAGCGTAGGACAGAGGACAGATACGCAGTATTTT	CASSVGQRTDTQYF
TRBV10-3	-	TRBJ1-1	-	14	TGTGCCATCAGCGACAGAGAAATGAACACTGAAGCTTTCTTT	CAISDREMNTEAFF
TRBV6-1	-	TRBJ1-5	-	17	TGTGCCAGCAGTGAAAGAATTAGGACTTATAGCAATCAGCCCCAGCATTTT	CASSERIRTYSNQPQHF
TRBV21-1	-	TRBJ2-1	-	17	TGTGCCAGCAGCAAACGATTGGGACATAGCGCCTACAATGAGCAGTTCTTC	CASSKRLGHSAYNEQFF
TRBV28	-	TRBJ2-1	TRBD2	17	TGTGCCAGCAGCGGACACCTGGGTAGCGGGGGACAGAATGAGCAGTTCTTC	CASSGHLGSGGQNEQFF
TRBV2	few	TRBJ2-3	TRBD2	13	TGTGCCAGCAGTCGGGAGGGAGGGGATACGCAGTATTTT	CASSREGGDTQYF
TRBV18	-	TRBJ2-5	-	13	TGTGCCAGCTCACCACAGCCCCAAGAGACCCAGTACTTC	CASSPQPQETQYF
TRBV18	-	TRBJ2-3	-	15	TGTGCCAGCTCACCCTTGGAGCTCCGCACAGATACGCAGTATTTT	CASSPLELRTDTQYF
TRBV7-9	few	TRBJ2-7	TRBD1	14	TGTGCCAGCAGCTTACTGGACAGGCCCTACGAGCAGTACTTC	CASSLLDRPYEQYF
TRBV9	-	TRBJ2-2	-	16	TGTGCCAGCAGCGTAGGGCATAGCGGCAACACCGGGGAGCTGTTTTTT	CASSVGHSGNTGELFF
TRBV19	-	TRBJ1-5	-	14	TGTGCCAGTAGTATAGGGCAGGGGCACCAGCCCCAGCATTTT	CASSIGQGHQPQHF
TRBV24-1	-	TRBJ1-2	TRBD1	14	TGTGCCACCAGTGACCCTGACAGGGTCGCTGGCTACACCTTC	CATSDPDRVAGYTF
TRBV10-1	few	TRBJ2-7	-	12	TGCGCCAGCAGTGAGCCTTTCCTCGAGCAGTACTTC	CASSEPFLEQYF
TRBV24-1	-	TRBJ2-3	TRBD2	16	TGTGCCACCAGTGATTTGCAAGGAGGGAGGGTAGATACGCAGTATTTT	CATSDLQGGRVDTQYF
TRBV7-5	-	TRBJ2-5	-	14	TGTGTCAGAAGCTTATTGTCAGGGGAAGAGACCCAGTACTTC	CVRSLLSGEETQYF
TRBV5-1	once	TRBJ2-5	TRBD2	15	TGCGCCAGCAGTCGGGGGGGTAAATACCAAGAGACCCAGTACTTC	CASSRGGKYQETQYF
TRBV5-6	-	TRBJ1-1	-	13	TGTGCCAGCAATTCCGACAGCCGCGGCGGAGCTTTCTTT	CASNSDSRGGAFF
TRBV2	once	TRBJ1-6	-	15	TGTGCCAGCAGTCCCAGGGTTTCCTATAATTCACCCCTCCACTTT	CASSPRVSYNSPLHF
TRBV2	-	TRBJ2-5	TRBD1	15	TGTGCCAGCAGTGAATCCAGGGGGCAGGGGGAGACCCAGTACTTC	CASSESRGQGETQYF
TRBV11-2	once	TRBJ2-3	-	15	TGTGCCAGCAGCCCCCGCGGGGGCGCCGAAGATACGCAGTATTTT	CASSPRGGAEDTQYF
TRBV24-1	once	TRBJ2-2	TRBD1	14	TGTGCCACCAAGGGACAGGGAGGCACCGGGGAGCTGTTTTTT	CATKGQGGTGELFF
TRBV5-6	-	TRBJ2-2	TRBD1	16	TGTGCCAGCAGCCCGCCGACAGGGGACTACACCGGGGAGCTGTTTTTT	CASSPPTGDYTGELFF
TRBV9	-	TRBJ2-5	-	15	TGTGCCAGCAGCGTCGAAGGTACTAGCAGTGAGACCCAGTACTTC	CASSVEGTSSETQYF
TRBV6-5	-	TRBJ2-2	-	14	TGTGCCAGCCTCAGTCCTTATCACACCGGGGAGCTGTTTTTT	CASLSPYHTGELFF
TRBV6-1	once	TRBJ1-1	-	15	TGTGCCAGCAGTGAACTCGGCCGAGGTAACACTGAAGCTTTCTTT	CASSELGRGNTEAFF
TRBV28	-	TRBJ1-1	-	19	TGTGCCAGCAGTATGAAGTCGTACCTGCTGTCAGTAAAAAACACTGAAGCTTTCTTT	CASSMKSYLLSVKNTEAFF
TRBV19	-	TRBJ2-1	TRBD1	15	TGTGCCAGTAGTATAGCAGGACAGGGCCGAAATGAGCAGTTCTTC	CASSIAGQGRNEQFF
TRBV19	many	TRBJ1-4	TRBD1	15	TGTGCCAGTAGAGACAGGGGGACAACTAATGAAAAACTGTTTTTT	CASRDRGTTNEKLFF
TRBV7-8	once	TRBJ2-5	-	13	TGTGCCAGCAGTTTGGACAGACAAGAGACCCAGTACTTC	CASSLDRQETQYF
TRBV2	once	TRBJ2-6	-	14	TGTGCCAGCAGACAGGACTCTGGGGCCAACGTCCTGACTTTC	CASRQDSGANVLTF
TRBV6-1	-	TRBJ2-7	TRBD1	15	TGTGCCAGCAGTGAAGGTACAGGGGGCTCCTACGAGCAGTACTTC	CASSEGTGGSYEQYF
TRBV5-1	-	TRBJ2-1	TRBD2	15	TGCGCCAGCAGCCCCGGACTAGCGGGGGACAATGAGCAGTTCTTC	CASSPGLAGDNEQFF
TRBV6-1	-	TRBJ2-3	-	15	TGTGCCAGCAGTGAATTCTTGCAGGGAACAGATACGCAGTATTTT	CASSEFLQGTDTQYF
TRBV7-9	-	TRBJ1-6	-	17	TGTGCCAGCAGCTTAATCGCCGGGGCAGGGGTTAATTCACCCCTCCACTTT	CASSLIAGAGVNSPLHF
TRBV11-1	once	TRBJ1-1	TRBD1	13	TGTGCCAGCAGCCCACAGGGGGATACTGAAGCTTTCTTT	CASSPQGDTEAFF
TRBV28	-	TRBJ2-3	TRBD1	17	TGTGCCAGCAGTTCCACAACCACAGGGGTAGGCACAGATACGCAGTATTTT	CASSSTTTGVGTDTQYF
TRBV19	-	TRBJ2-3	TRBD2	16	TGTGCCAGTAGTATACTAGCGGGGGCTAGCACAGATACGCAGTATTTT	CASSILAGASTDTQYF
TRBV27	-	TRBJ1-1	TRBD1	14	TGTGCCAGCAAAATTAGGGGGCAGAACACTGAAGCTTTCTTT	CASKIRGQNTEAFF
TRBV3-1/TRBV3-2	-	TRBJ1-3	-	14	TGTGCCAGCAGCCGAGGCACCTCTGGAAACACCATATATTTT	CASSRGTSGNTIYF
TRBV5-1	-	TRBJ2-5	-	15	TGCGCCAGCAGCCCGACGGGTCGGGGGTTTGAGACCCAGTACTTC	CASSPTGRGFETQYF
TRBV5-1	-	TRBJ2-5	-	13	TGCGCCAGCGACCCTGGGACATCGGAGACCCAGTACTTC	CASDPGTSETQYF
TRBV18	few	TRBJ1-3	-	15	TGTGCCAGCTCACCGGGACTTAGCTCTGGAAACACCATATATTTT	CASSPGLSSGNTIYF
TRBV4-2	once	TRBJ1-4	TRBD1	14	TGTGCCAGCAGCCAACAGACAGGGCGCGAAAAACTGTTTTTT	CASSQQTGREKLFF
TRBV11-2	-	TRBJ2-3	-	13	TGTGCCAGCAGCGTTGGGCCGCCAGATACGCAGTATTTT	CASSVGPPDTQYF
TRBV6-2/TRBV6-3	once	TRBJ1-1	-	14	TGTGCCAGCAGTTACCCCGGGAGGTTCACTGAAGCTTTCTTT	CASSYPGRFTEAFF
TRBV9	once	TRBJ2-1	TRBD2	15	TGTGCCAGCAGCGTAGGTAGCGGGGGGGCGGCGGAGCAGTTCTTC	CASSVGSGGAAEQFF
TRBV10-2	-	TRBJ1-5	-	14	TGCGCCAGCAGTGAGTTCCAGGGAAATCAGCCCCAGCATTTT	CASSEFQGNQPQHF